One and the same sample provided the 30 T cell receptor beta chains below, sequenced in a study of T cells in localized non-small cell lung cancer. Sequenced by immunoSEQ multiplex PCR; TCRdb stores in-frame clones only, minus some. The table has about 78,000 clones, just under 85% seen once. The material was peripheral blood, obtained before any cancer treatment. The receptors derive from a man between 40 and 70 years old with stage I lung adenocarcinoma.

The CDR3 sequence is CASSPRQGRNTEAFF. Written as DNA, the CDR3 is TGTGCCAGCAGCCCACGACAGGGTAGAAACACTGAAGCTTTCTTT. This chain links TRBV9 with TRBJ1-1, with 7 bases aligning to TRBD1. Germline V CDR1 and CDR2: SGDLS, YYNGEE. The CDR3 covers 15 residues. V gave up 4 bases and J gave up 2 bases; unmatched junction bases: 8.

The CDR3 DNA reads as TGTGCCAGCAGTTTGTTTGGTGCAACTAATGAAAAACTGTTTTTT. It is translated as CASSLFGATNEKLFF. The chain employs TRBV28 and TRBJ1-4; D unresolved. Germline V gives CDR1 MDHEN, CDR2 SYDVKM. Trimming removed 3 bases from V and 0 bases from J, with 8 bases in between. The CDR3 extends over 15 amino acids.

The V gene is TRBV19, the J gene TRBJ2-3; D may be TRBD2 (7 bases). From germline, CDR1 is LNHDA and CDR2 SQIVND (reference sequence). V gave up 7 bases and J gave up 4 bases, with 27 bases separating them. This CDR3 region has 18 residues. The CDR3 spells CASIRRVGAGVVADTQYF. DNA of the CDR3: TGTGCCAGTATCCGCCGGGTGGGGGCGGGGGTTGTGGCAGATACGCAGTATTTT.

J is TRBJ2-3 and V is TRBV19; 9 nucleotides agree with TRBD2. With 3 bases clipped from V and 12 bases from J, the junction kept 1 base outside the gene matches. The CDR3 has 11 residues. CDR1 is LNHDA and CDR2 is SQIVND in the germline V gene (reference sequence). The CDR3 protein is CASSISGGQYF. As DNA, the CDR3 is TGTGCCAGTAGTATTAGCGGGGGACAGTATTTT.

The genes are TRBV19 and TRBJ2-5; 12 bases agree with TRBD2. The length of the CDR3 is 19 residues. J lost 0 bases, V lost 5 bases, and 13 bases had no gene match. Per the germline V gene, CDR1 is LNHDA and CDR2 is SQIVND (reference sequence). CDR3 protein: CASSWRASGGGLYQETQYF. CDR3 coding DNA: TGTGCCAGTAGTTGGCGGGCTAGCGGGGGGGGATTGTACCAAGAGACCCAGTACTTC.

CDR3 coding DNA: TGTGCCAGTACCCCAAGCTGGGCCAACGTCCTGACTTTC. Protein product: CASTPSWANVLTF. V gene TRBV19 combines with J gene TRBJ2-6; D is uncertain. V gave up 7 bases and J gave up 5 bases, with 9 bases separating them. Germline CDR1 is LNHDA and CDR2 is SQIVND (reference sequence). This CDR3 spans 13 amino acids.

The chain joins TRBV19 to TRBJ1-2; 9 nucleotides match TRBD1. The CDR3 contains 14 residues. Germline V gene data show CDR1 as LNHDA and CDR2 as SQIVND (reference sequence). V shed 4 bases and J 3 bases; nucleotides not matched to a gene: 3. The CDR3 region is CASSRGQGYYGYTF. The CDR3 DNA follows: TGTGCCAGTAGTAGGGGACAGGGCTACTATGGCTACACCTTC.

The chain recombines TRBV7-9 with TRBJ2-6; D is unresolved. The germline CDR1 and CDR2 sequences are SEHNR and FQNEAQ (reference sequence). The CDR3 length is 13 residues. V gave up 5 bases and J gave up 1 base, with 3 bases separating them. The CDR3: CASSTSGANVLTF. The CDR3, as DNA: TGTGCCAGCAGCACGTCTGGGGCCAACGTCCTGACTTTC. The full variable domain, with the rest looked up from reference TRBV7-9 and TRBJ2-6, is DTGVSQNPRHKITKRGQNVTFRCDPISEHNRLYWYRQTLGQGPEFLTYFQNEAQLEKSRLLSDRFSAERPKGSFSTLEIQRTEQGDSAMYLCASSTSGANVLTFGAGSRLTVL.

The gene calls are TRBV16 and TRBJ2-7, with D tentatively TRBD1 (5 bases). Between the trimmed V and J ends, which lost 3 bases and 4 bases, there was a span of 13 bases. The CDR3 sequence is 14 residues long. Germline CDR1 and CDR2: KGHSY and FQNENV. CDR3: CASSHSPSGYEQYF. The CDR3 DNA sequence: TGTGCCAGCAGCCATTCTCCTTCAGGGTACGAGCAGTACTTC.

This chain links TRBV10-3 with TRBJ2-1; 7 nucleotides align to TRBD2. CDR3 size: 17 residues. V lost 2 bases to trimming and J lost 2 bases; unmatched junction nucleotides: 9. Germline loops: CDR1 ENHRY, CDR2 SYGVKD. CDR3 sequence reads: CAISETARAGTYNEQFF. The DNA for the CDR3 is TGTGCCATCAGTGAGACGGCTAGAGCGGGGACCTACAATGAGCAGTTCTTC.

The chain uses TRBV10-2 and TRBJ1-2; D is perhaps TRBD1 (5 bases). CDR3 size: 14 residues. With 3 bases removed from V and 3 bases from J, the gap between germline ends came to 11 bases. Germline CDR1 and CDR2: WSHSY and SAAADI. This CDR3 is CASSESKGYYGYTF. In nucleotides, the CDR3 is TGCGCCAGCAGTGAAAGTAAGGGGTACTATGGCTACACCTTC.

The chain is built from TRBV28 and TRBJ1-2; D perhaps matches TRBD1 (5 bases). This CDR3 is built from 13 residues. Per germline, CDR1 MDHEN and CDR2 SYDVKM. The ends were cut back, 6 bases at V and 4 bases at J, with 12 bases in the middle. The CDR3 DNA is TGTGCCAGCAGGGCAGGGAAGAGCTATGGCTACACCTTC. Translating gives CASRAGKSYGYTF.

This rearrangement joins TRBV6-6 to TRBJ1-4, with D perhaps TRBD1 (5 bases). Trimming shortened V by 4 bases and J by 5 bases, and 8 bases separated the two germline ends. The CDR3 sequence is 13 residues long. The germline gives CDR1 MNHNY, CDR2 SVGAGI (reference sequence). The CDR3 region has the DNA TGTGCCAGCAGTTTGACAGAGAATGAAAAACTGTTTTTT. Encoded protein: CASSLTENEKLFF.

This chain joins TRBV18 and TRBJ1-1; TRBD1 might be the D (5 bases). The length of the CDR3 is 14 residues. With 6 bases removed from V and 2 bases from J, the gap between germline ends came to 13 bases. The germline CDR1 and CDR2 sequences are KGHSH and LQKENI. The CDR3 DNA sequence: TGTGCCAGCTCCTTCGGACACTTAAACACTGAAGCTTTCTTT. This sequence encodes CASSFGHLNTEAFF.

This chain joins TRBV7-9 and TRBJ2-3, with TRBD2 matching 11 bases. Germline V gene sequence: CDR1 SEHNR, CDR2 FQNEAQ (reference sequence). The CDR3 has 15 residues. J lost 9 bases, V lost 5 bases, and 10 bases had no gene match. In nucleotides, the CDR3 is TGTGCCAGCAGCCTTAGCGGGGGGGAAATCGGCACGCAGTATTTT. Amino acids: CASSLSGGEIGTQYF.

The count of this clone is one. This chain uses TRBV18 with TRBJ1-1; no definite D call. Germline V lookup: CDR1 KGHSH, CDR2 LQKENI. The CDR3 consists of 14 residues. Between the trimmed V and J ends, which lost 5 bases and 1 base, there was a span of 11 bases. The CDR3 bases are TGTGCCAGCTCAGTCCGGGCTAAGAACACTGAAGCTTTCTTT. Translation gives CASSVRAKNTEAFF.

J is TRBJ1-4 and V is TRBV7-9, with D perhaps matching TRBD1 (5 bases). Germline V CDR1 and CDR2: SEHNR, FQNEAQ (reference sequence). V dropped 1 base and J dropped 7 bases, with 13 bases sitting between them. There are 15 residues in the CDR3. As DNA, the CDR3 is TGTGCCAGCAGCTTAGGTGCCGGGAGGGGTGAAAAACTGTTTTTT. Residues: CASSLGAGRGEKLFF.

The V and J genes are TRBV27 and TRBJ2-3; D unclear. Trimming took off 3 bases at V and 1 base at J, with 5 bases between the two ends. Germline V gene lookup returns CDR1 MNHEY and CDR2 SMNVEV (reference sequence). The CDR3 is made up of 13 amino acids. CDR3 nucleotides: TGTGCCAGCAGTTTGGTCGGCACAGATACGCAGTATTTT. This translates into CASSLVGTDTQYF.

This chain links TRBV29-1 with TRBJ2-7; 12 nucleotides align to TRBD2. Trimming cost V 5 bases and J 2 bases; bases outside gene matches: 7. There are 15 residues in the CDR3. Germline V CDR1 and CDR2: SQVTM, ANQGSEA. The CDR3 protein is CSVPWTSGEPYEQYF. The CDR3 DNA sequence: TGCAGCGTTCCATGGACTAGCGGGGAACCCTACGAGCAGTACTTC.

This clone was detected only once. V and J are TRBV7-9 and TRBJ1-5; TRBD1 agrees at 7 bases. CDR1 is SEHNR, CDR2 FQNEAQ, per germline (reference sequence). CDR3 length: 17 residues. The trim removed 3 bases at V and 7 bases at J, leaving 15 bases unmatched. The CDR3 sequence is CASSFEPTGVRDQPQHF. For the CDR3, the DNA is TGTGCCAGCAGCTTCGAGCCTACAGGGGTAAGGGACCAGCCCCAGCATTTT.

The chain carries TRBV6-5 and TRBJ1-1; D possibly corresponds to TRBD1 (6 bases). Trimming pared 8 bases from V and 0 bases from J, leaving 7 bases between. CDR3 size: 12 residues. The germline V gene has CDR1 MNHEY and CDR2 SVGAGI. The CDR3 is CASRTVNTEAFF. Here the CDR3 DNA reads TGTGCCAGCCGGACAGTGAACACTGAAGCTTTCTTT.

This clone was detected only a few times. The genes are TRBV10-2 and TRBJ2-7; a possible D gene is TRBD2 (6 bases). The V end was cut by 2 bases, the J end by 2 bases, with 13 bases between. Germline assignment: CDR1 WSHSY and CDR2 SAAADI. There are 15 residues in the CDR3. The CDR3 DNA is TGCGCCAGCAGTGAGCTCGGTAGCGGTCCCTACGAGCAGTACTTC. As protein: CASSELGSGPYEQYF.

The V call is TRBV6-6, the J call TRBJ2-7; D is perhaps TRBD2 (6 bases). The CDR3 totals 14 residues. V was shortened by 8 bases and J by 5 bases, with 19 bases between the two germline ends. Germline lookup yields CDR1 MNHNY and CDR2 SVGAGI (reference sequence). As DNA, the CDR3 is TGTGCCAGCTCCCCCCCGGGACTTCTTAACGAGCAGTACTTC. The encoded protein is CASSPPGLLNEQYF.

The rearrangement links TRBV28 to TRBJ2-7; D gene uncertain. V lost 2 bases to trimming and J lost 4 bases, with 3 bases between them. Germline values: CDR1 MDHEN, CDR2 SYDVKM. The CDR3 is made up of 11 amino acids. The CDR3 sequence: CASSLQYEQYF. The CDR3 DNA reads TGTGCCAGCAGTTTACAGTACGAGCAGTACTTC.

This clone turned up a few times. The CDR3, as DNA: TGTGCCAGCAGCCAATGGGATGACACCTCCTACGAGCAGTACTTC. Translation gives CASSQWDDTSYEQYF. V and J are TRBV11-2 and TRBJ2-7; D is ambiguous. Trimming took off 5 bases at V and 0 bases at J, with 14 bases between the two ends. Germline V gene data show CDR1 as SGHAT and CDR2 as FQNNGV. This CDR3 spans 15 amino acids.

The table lists this clone with a count of one. CDR3 nucleotide sequence: TGTGCCAGCAGCCAGGGGAGGGGATCCCACTACGAGCAGTACTTC. Translating it yields CASSQGRGSHYEQYF. The chain couples TRBV7-6 to TRBJ2-7; D might be TRBD2 (7 bases). CDR3 length: 15 amino acids. V was trimmed by 5 bases and J by 3 bases, leaving 17 bases between them. CDR1 and CDR2 from the germline V gene are SGHVS and FNYEAQ.

There are a few counts of this clone. The genes are TRBV2 and TRBJ1-2; D perhaps matches TRBD1 (6 bases). Trimming removed 3 bases at V and 7 bases at J, with 15 bases between. The CDR3 spans 14 residues. Germline assignment: CDR1 SNHLY and CDR2 FYNNEI. Here the CDR3 DNA reads TGTGCCAGCAGTGATCAACAGGGCTTCGGTGGCTACACCTTC. It codes for CASSDQQGFGGYTF.

This chain links TRBV30 with TRBJ2-5; 7 bases fit TRBD2. The CDR3 totals 14 residues. V trimming: 4 bases; J trimming: 5 bases; junction bases outside the gene matches: 10. Germline lookup yields CDR1 GTSNPN and CDR2 SVGIG (reference sequence). The CDR3, as DNA: TGTGCCTGGAATCACGGGGGGATGAGGGAGACCCAGTACTTC. Residues: CAWNHGGMRETQYF.

This clone was found once. CDR3 loop: CASGGAGGGNEQFF. The CDR3 nucleotides are TGTGCCAGCGGAGGGGCGGGAGGGGGAAATGAGCAGTTCTTC. The chain combines TRBV28 with TRBJ2-1, with 9 nucleotides matching TRBD2. Trimming removed 8 bases from V and 7 bases from J; junction bases left unmatched: 9. This CDR3 contains 14 residues. CDR1 MDHEN and CDR2 SYDVKM come from the germline V gene.

This clone was picked up one time. J is TRBJ2-5 and V is TRBV5-4; 8 bases match TRBD2. The V segment lost 5 bases and the J segment 4 bases; nucleotides outside the gene matches: 7. The CDR3 extends over 14 amino acids. The V gene's germline CDR1 is SGHNT and CDR2 YYREEE (reference sequence). The CDR3, as DNA: TGTGCCAGCAGGATGACCCGGGGGGGAGAGACCCAGTACTTC. It codes for CASRMTRGGETQYF.